The 24 T cell receptor beta chains below all came from one sample that was sequenced in a study of cytotoxic CD8 clonotypes in ibrutinib-treated CLL. The assay was immunoSEQ multiplex PCR, and TCRdb's table has in-frame clones only and misses some. The sample has under 300,000 clones, roughly three quarters seen once. The material was PBMCs, obtained at disease progression, from a patient treated with ibrutinib. The source of these receptors is a human donor with chronic lymphocytic leukemia.

The chain links TRBV11-2 to TRBJ2-1; 14 nucleotides agree with TRBD2. Germline CDR1 and CDR2: SGHAT and FQNNGV. The CDR3 has 17 amino acids. Losses at the gene ends were 6 bases for V and 7 bases for J; bases not matched to a gene: 11. The CDR3 protein is CASSFPRTSGRWNEQFF. The CDR3 DNA reads TGTGCCAGCAGTTTCCCAAGGACTAGCGGGAGGTGGAATGAGCAGTTCTTC.

The gene calls are TRBV10-3 and TRBJ2-2; TRBD1 aligns across 9 bases. With 7 bases clipped from V and 6 bases from J, the junction kept 6 bases outside the gene matches. The CDR3 covers 14 residues. The germline V gene has CDR1 ENHRY and CDR2 SYGVKD. The CDR3: CAINPGQGPGELFF. The CDR3 region has the DNA TGTGCCATCAATCCGGGACAGGGTCCCGGGGAGCTGTTTTTT.

The chain couples TRBV10-3 to TRBJ2-3, with a tentative D call TRBD1 (6 bases). There are 13 residues in the CDR3. With 6 bases removed from V and 4 bases from J, the gap between germline ends came to 11 bases. CDR1 ENHRY and CDR2 SYGVKD come from the germline V gene. This CDR3 is CAIRGQPADTQYF. The CDR3 region has the DNA TGTGCCATCAGAGGACAGCCCGCAGATACGCAGTATTTT.

The chain joins TRBV5-1 to TRBJ1-2; D is perhaps TRBD1 (6 bases). There are 14 residues in the CDR3. V was trimmed by 4 bases and J by 4 bases, leaving 14 bases between them. From germline, CDR1 is SGHRS and CDR2 YFSETQ. In nucleotides, the CDR3 is TGCGCCAGCAGCCTCTCAGGGGCCAGCTATGGCTACACCTTC. Translated: CASSLSGASYGYTF.

V gene TRBV19 combines with J gene TRBJ1-6, with D possibly matching TRBD1 (5 bases). This CDR3 is 12 amino acids long. V lost 10 bases and J lost 9, with 13 bases in between. Germline V gene data show CDR1 as LNHDA and CDR2 as SQIVND (reference sequence). CDR3 in amino acids: CATRDLGSPLHF. In nucleotides, the CDR3 is TGTGCCACCCGGGACTTGGGTTCACCCCTCCACTTT.

As to this clone: The same CDR3 also results from other DNA sequences found in this sample. The gene calls are TRBV9 and TRBJ1-1; no clear D gene. CDR3 length: 13 amino acids. CDR1 is SGDLS, CDR2 YYNGEE, per germline. The V end was cut by 2 bases, the J end by 5 bases, with 10 bases between. As DNA, the CDR3 is TGTGCCAGCAGCGTTAGGCCAAATACTGAAGCTTTCTTT. Translation: CASSVRPNTEAFF. Using reference TRBV9 and TRBJ1-1 for the parts outside the CDR3, the full variable domain is DSGVTQTPKHLITATGQRVTLRCSPRSGDLSVYWYQQSLDQGLQFLIQYYNGEERAKGNILERFSAQQFPDLHSELNLSSLELGDSALYFCASSVRPNTEAFFGQGTRLTVV.

V and J are TRBV5-1 and TRBJ1-1; D not resolved. Germline CDR1 is SGHRS and CDR2 is YFSETQ. The CDR3 has 11 residues. V was pared by 1 base and J by 3 bases, with 1 base between. The CDR3 sequence is CASSLYTEAFF. As DNA, the CDR3 is TGCGCCAGCAGCTTGTACACTGAAGCTTTCTTT. Complete variable domain (other parts from reference TRBV5-1 and TRBJ1-1): KAGVTQTPRYLIKTRGQQVTLSCSPISGHRSVSWYQQTPGQGLQFLFEYFSETQRNKGNFPGRFSGRQFSNSRSEMNVSTLELGDSALYLCASSLYTEAFFGQGTRLTVV.

V usage is TRBV6-5 and J usage is TRBJ2-2; D might be TRBD1 (5 bases). CDR1 MNHEY and CDR2 SVGAGI come from the germline V gene. The CDR3 sequence is 15 residues long. V shed 2 bases and J shed 7 bases, with 14 bases lying between them. CDR3 sequence reads: CASSYQAGWIGELFF. The CDR3 nucleotides read TGTGCCAGCAGTTACCAAGCAGGGTGGATCGGGGAGCTGTTTTTT.

V usage is TRBV11-3 and J usage is TRBJ2-1; 13 bases map to TRBD2. This CDR3 is 16 amino acids long. The V segment lost 6 bases and the J segment 0 bases; nucleotides outside the gene matches: 2. Germline CDR1 SGHNT, CDR2 YENEEA. CDR3 in amino acids: CASSRTSGSSYNEQFF. CDR3 in DNA: TGTGCCAGCAGTCGGACTAGCGGGAGCTCCTACAATGAGCAGTTCTTC.

This chain links TRBV29-1 with TRBJ1-1, with a weak D call TRBD1 (5 bases). Germline V gene lookup returns CDR1 SQVTM and CDR2 ANQGSEA. V lost 7 bases and J 4 bases, leaving 13 bases between the germline ends. The CDR3 sequence is 12 residues long. CDR3 DNA: TGCAGCGCCGAGAGGGGATTCACTGAAGCTTTCTTT. Protein product: CSAERGFTEAFF.

This chain links TRBV7-2 with TRBJ2-1; 7 bases line up with TRBD2. The germline CDR1 and CDR2 sequences are SGHTA and FQGNSA. The CDR3 length is 15 residues. The junction had 6 bases not matched to a gene; V was cut back by 0 bases and J by 7 bases. For the CDR3, the DNA is TGTGCCAGCAGCTTAGCCGTGCCGGGACTAAATGAGCAGTTCTTC. This gives the protein CASSLAVPGLNEQFF. The full variable domain, its missing parts supplied by reference TRBV7-2 and TRBJ2-1, is GAGVSQSPSNKVTEKGKDVELRCDPISGHTALYWYRQSLGQGLEFLIYFQGNSAPDKSGLPSDRFSAERTGGSVSTLTIQRTQQEDSAVYLCASSLAVPGLNEQFFGPGTRLTVL.

The chain links TRBV27 to TRBJ1-2, with D perhaps matching TRBD1 (5 bases). The CDR3 length is 14 residues. The germline V gene has CDR1 MNHEY and CDR2 SMNVEV (reference sequence). With 2 bases removed from V and 2 bases from J, the gap between germline ends came to 9 bases. The CDR3 loop reads CASSLHGGNYGYTF. The CDR3 coding sequence is TGTGCCAGCAGTTTACACGGGGGGAACTATGGCTACACCTTC.

The chain employs TRBV6-5 and TRBJ1-2; the D gene is possibly TRBD1 (6 bases). The CDR3 totals 15 residues. Trimming removed 5 bases at V and 2 bases at J, with 15 bases between. Per the germline V gene, CDR1 is MNHEY and CDR2 is SVGAGI. The chain's CDR3 is CASSVKGTLNYGYTF. CDR3 DNA sequence: TGTGCCAGCAGTGTAAAGGGGACATTGAACTATGGCTACACCTTC.

V gene TRBV21-1 combines with J gene TRBJ1-5. TRBV21-1 is an annotated pseudogene. The CDR3 is made up of 18 amino acids. As DNA, the CDR3 is TGTGCCAGCAGCAAAGGGTCCCTAGGGAAGGATAGCAATCAGCCCCAGCATTTT. Translating it yields CASSKGSLGKDSNQPQHF.

This clone was seen only a few times. V is TRBV7-9 and J is TRBJ2-2; no clear D gene. This CDR3 has 13 residues. V was trimmed by 3 bases and J by 1 base, leaving 3 bases between them. Germline V gene data show CDR1 as SEHNR and CDR2 as FQNEAQ (reference sequence). DNA of the CDR3: TGTGCCAGCAGCTTCTGGAACACCGGGGAGCTGTTTTTT. Translated, it gives CASSFWNTGELFF. Based on the CDR3 plus reference TRBV7-9 and TRBJ2-2, the full variable domain is DTGVSQNPRHKITKRGQNVTFRCDPISEHNRLYWYRQTLGQGPEFLTYFQNEAQLEKSRLLSDRFSAERPKGSFSTLEIQRTEQGDSAMYLCASSFWNTGELFFGEGSRLTVL.

The chain is built from TRBV10-3 and TRBJ2-2; the D gene could be TRBD1 or TRBD2 (6 bases each). The CDR3 is 14 amino acids. Germline V CDR1 and CDR2: ENHRY, SYGVKD. The V and J ends lost 2 bases and 5 bases respectively, with 9 bases between them. Here the CDR3 DNA reads TGTGCCATCAGTGAGACGGGGGCTACCGGGGAGCTGTTTTTT. It yields the protein CAISETGATGELFF.

The chain couples TRBV5-1 to TRBJ1-1, with 9 positions matching TRBD1. Unmatched junction bases numbered 8, after V lost 4 bases and J lost 7 bases. This CDR3 has 14 residues. CDR1 and CDR2 from the germline V gene are SGHRS and YFSETQ. The CDR3 coding sequence is TGCGCCAGCAGCAGGGGGGACAGGGTGAGTGAAGCTTTCTTT. Its protein is CASSRGDRVSEAFF.

This clone was seen once. The chain uses TRBV5-1 and TRBJ1-2; 12 bases are shared with TRBD1. The CDR3 is 15 residues long. With 3 bases clipped from V and 4 bases from J, the junction kept 4 bases outside the gene matches. Germline CDR1 reads SGHRS; CDR2 reads YFSETQ. The CDR3 region is CASSYTGQGAYGYTF. For the CDR3, the DNA is TGCGCCAGCAGCTACACGGGACAGGGGGCCTATGGCTACACCTTC.

The chain has TRBV29-1 and TRBJ1-1; D remains unclear. V shed 8 bases and J shed 6 bases, with 13 bases lying between them. The CDR3 sequence is 11 residues long. CDR1 is SQVTM and CDR2 is ANQGSEA in the germline V gene. CDR3 sequence (DNA): TGCAGCCCAATAGTTGGCGCTGAAGCTTTCTTT. Translation: CSPIVGAEAFF.

This clone showed up just once. The chain links TRBV5-6 to TRBJ2-1; the D gene could be TRBD1 or TRBD2 (5 bases each). CDR1 SGHDT and CDR2 YYEEEE come from the germline V gene. V gave up 0 bases and J gave up 6 bases, with 22 bases separating them. CDR3 length equals 18 residues. The CDR3 reads CASSLGGNREWGSNEQFF. The CDR3 DNA sequence: TGTGCCAGCAGCTTGGGAGGGAATAGAGAATGGGGCAGCAATGAGCAGTTCTTC.

The chain joins TRBV5-1 to TRBJ2-2; D remains ambiguous. The CDR3 is 12 amino acids. Trimming stripped 6 bases from V and 5 bases from J, with 8 bases between. From germline, CDR1 is SGHRS and CDR2 YFSETQ. CDR3: CASMGPTGELFF. Written as DNA, the CDR3 is TGCGCCAGCATGGGCCCTACCGGGGAGCTGTTTTTT.

This clone occurred once. This chain connects TRBV4-1 to TRBJ1-2; 8 bases are a match to TRBD1. The CDR3 has 17 residues. Germline V CDR1 and CDR2: MGHRA, YSYEKL. Unmatched junction bases numbered 13, after V lost 1 base and J lost 6 bases. The CDR3 region is CASSQGPVLQGADGYTF. The CDR3 region has the DNA TGCGCCAGCAGCCAAGGTCCCGTTTTGCAGGGGGCGGATGGCTACACCTTC.

This clone has more than one count but fewer than ten. The chain joins TRBV5-1 to TRBJ2-7, with 7 bases identical to TRBD1. Germline loops: CDR1 SGHRS, CDR2 YFSETQ. The junction had 14 bases not matched to a gene; V was cut back by 4 bases and J by 4 bases. The CDR3 is 16 amino acids. CDR3 protein: CASSAHRDSSRYEQYF. CDR3 nucleotides: TGCGCCAGCAGCGCCCACCGGGACAGCTCTCGGTACGAGCAGTACTTC.

This rearrangement joins TRBV7-6 to TRBJ1-5; a possible D gene is TRBD1 (6 bases). V gave up 2 bases and J gave up 0 bases, with 17 bases separating them. Germline CDR1 and CDR2: SGHVS and FNYEAQ. The CDR3 consists of 18 residues. The CDR3 DNA is TGTGCCAGCAGCTTATTGGTGGACAGCTTCTATAGCAATCAGCCCCAGCATTTT. It encodes CASSLLVDSFYSNQPQHF.